The sequence of this T cell receptor beta chain was determined in a study of T cells in Graves' hyperthyroidism and ophthalmopathy. Study in general: Peripheral blood was drawn at first diagnosis, prior to all treatment. Whole-study results and caveats: The model anticipated ophthalmopathy a median approximately 6.7 months pre-onset. Stable hyperthyroidism was separated from ophthalmopathy by a model based on 13 V-J features.

Turning to this clonotype: Its antigen is unknown. A read error may explain this, as a much larger clone is one base away.

Hyperthyroidism patients were newly diagnosed, had disease duration under 2 months, and were aged 18 to 65 years. V gave up 5 bases and J gave up 10 bases, with 14 bases separating them. The CDR3 has 13 residues. RNA transcripts provided the source from which TCR beta CDR3 regions were amplified. TCR CDR3 regions were first amplified by RT-PCR with HTBI primers. TCRdb used MiXCR to reprocess the multiplex PCR reads, holding one entry per CDR3 protein. The table shows roughly 700,000 distinct CDR3 sequences, with approximately 40% occurring only once. The sequence derives from a woman aged 40-49 years with Graves' hyperthyroidism. Sequencing was carried out using blood. V usage is TRBV12-3 or TRBV12-4 and J usage is TRBJ2-2; a weak D match, TRBD2 (5 bases). This CDR3 reads CASSNPGSEELFF. The CDR3 DNA reads as TGTGCCAGCAGTAATCCGGGATCCGAGGAGCTGTTTTTT.